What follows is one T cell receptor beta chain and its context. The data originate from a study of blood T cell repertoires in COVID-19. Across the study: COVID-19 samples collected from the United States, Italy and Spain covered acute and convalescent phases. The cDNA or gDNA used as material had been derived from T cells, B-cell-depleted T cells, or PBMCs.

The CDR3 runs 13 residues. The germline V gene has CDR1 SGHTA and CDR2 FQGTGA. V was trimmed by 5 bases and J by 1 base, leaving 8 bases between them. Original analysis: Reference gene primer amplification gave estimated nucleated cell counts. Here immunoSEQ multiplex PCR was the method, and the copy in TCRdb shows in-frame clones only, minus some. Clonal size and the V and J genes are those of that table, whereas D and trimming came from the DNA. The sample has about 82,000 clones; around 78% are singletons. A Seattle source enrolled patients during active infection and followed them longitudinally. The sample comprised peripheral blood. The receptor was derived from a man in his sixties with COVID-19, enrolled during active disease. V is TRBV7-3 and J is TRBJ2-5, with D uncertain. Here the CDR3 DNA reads TGTGCCAGCAGCGGAGCTCCCCAAGAGACCCAGTACTTC. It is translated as CASSGAPQETQYF.